This T cell receptor beta chain originates from a study of T-cell reconstitution after alpha-beta-depleted transplantation in children. General study results and limits: Most T-cell counts and diversity one year after the transplant came from T cells that were newly produced.

Library preparation (for TCRbeta) was performed with unique molecular identifiers. TCRdb re-analysed the PCR reads in MiXCR, keeping a single row per CDR3 protein. The sample records 500,000 to 650,000 distinct CDR3 sequences, 13% being singletons. This clonotype was seen at least ten times. As yet, its antigen is unknown. The sample consisted of PBMCs, mostly from graft donor cells, taken 360 days after TCRalphabeta/CD19-depleted stem cell transplant. The TCR comes from a male patient between 10 and 17 years old who had a stem cell transplant for acute myeloid leukemia, so the T cells may come from the graft donor.

CDR3 DNA: TGTGCCAGCAGCAAACTTATGCCGGGCGGGGAGCTGTTTTTT. Its protein product is CASSKLMPGGELFF. The J gene is TRBJ2-2, the V gene TRBV7-9; D is unclear. CDR3 size: 14 residues. In germline, CDR1 is SEHNR, CDR2 FQNEAQ (reference sequence). Trimming shortened V by 5 bases and J by 7 bases, and 14 bases separated the two germline ends.